The 10 T cell receptor beta chains presented below share a single source sample, sequenced in a study of T cells in Graves' hyperthyroidism and ophthalmopathy. TCR beta CDR3 regions were amplified from RNA. The HTBI primer set drove a first-round RT-PCR of the TCR CDR3. TCRdb reprocessed the multiplex PCR reads with MiXCR, giving one entry per CDR3 protein. Counted here are nearly 250,000 distinct CDR3 sequences, 16% occurring once; the ten biggest clones make up more than 25%. The sample taken for sequencing was blood. The receptors stem from a woman aged 18-30 years with Graves' ophthalmopathy.

The chain uses TRBV5-1 and TRBJ2-2; 12 bases fit TRBD2. The CDR3 covers 18 residues. From germline, CDR1 is SGHRS and CDR2 YFSETQ. With V trimmed by 2 bases and J by 5 bases, 10 bases remained unmatched. The CDR3: CASSFQPGLAGGTGELFF. The DNA for the CDR3 is TGCGCCAGCAGCTTTCAACCGGGGCTAGCGGGAGGGACCGGGGAGCTGTTTTTT.

This clonotype was seen repeatedly, ten times or more. The V gene is TRBV19, the J gene TRBJ2-1, with D perhaps TRBD2 (6 bases). V gave up 3 bases and J gave up 6 bases, with 27 bases separating them. Germline CDR1 reads LNHDA; CDR2 reads SQIVND (reference sequence). The CDR3 has 19 residues. In DNA form, the CDR3 reads TGTGCCAGTAGTATGAATCGGCGGGGCGGGCCCACCGGCCGCAATGAGCAGTTCTTC. Translated: CASSMNRRGGPTGRNEQFF.

This clonotype was detected many times. The chain uses TRBV2 and TRBJ1-3; D remains ambiguous. V lost 4 bases to trimming and J lost 0 bases, with 7 bases between them. Per germline, CDR1 SNHLY and CDR2 FYNNEI. The CDR3 has 14 residues. In DNA form, the CDR3 reads TGTGCCAGCAGTGGGGCTACCTCTGGAAACACCATATATTTT. Protein product: CASSGATSGNTIYF. The complete variable domain, with remaining parts taken from reference TRBV2 and TRBJ1-3, reads EPEVTQTPSHQVTQMGQEVILRCVPISNHLYFYWYRQILGQKVEFLVSFYNNEISEKSEIFDDQFSVERPDGSNFTLKIRSTKLEDSAMYFCASSGATSGNTIYFGEGSWLTVV.

This clonotype showed up many times. The chain recombines TRBV19 with TRBJ2-5; no reliable D call. V dropped 5 bases and J dropped 0 bases, with 7 bases sitting between them. The CDR3 runs 13 residues. The germline V gene has CDR1 LNHDA and CDR2 SQIVND (reference sequence). The CDR3 nucleotides read TGTGCCAGTAGTTCGGACCACCAAGAGACCCAGTACTTC. Its translation: CASSSDHQETQYF.

This clonotype occurred many times. The chain employs TRBV19 and TRBJ2-7, with D unclear. This CDR3 contains 17 residues. Germline-derived CDR1 and CDR2 are LNHDA and SQIVND (reference sequence). Trimming cost V 5 bases and J 1 base, with 21 bases left between them. CDR3 nucleotides: TGTGCCAGTAGTTCAACCCAGGACGGTGTGATGTCCTACGAGCAGTACTTC. Protein product: CASSSTQDGVMSYEQYF.

J is TRBJ2-2 and V is TRBV2, with 13 bases matching TRBD2. The length of the CDR3 is 18 residues. Trimming removed 4 bases from V and 4 bases from J; junction bases left unmatched: 9. The germline V gene has CDR1 SNHLY and CDR2 FYNNEI. The CDR3 DNA reads as TGTGCCAGCAGTGTACTAGCGGGAGGGCCGCGAGGCACCGGGGAGCTGTTTTTT. Its protein is CASSVLAGGPRGTGELFF.

This clonotype was found many times. The genes are TRBV28 and TRBJ2-3, with TRBD1 identical over 9 bases. The CDR3 totals 18 residues. The junction had 14 bases not matched to a gene; V was cut back by 5 bases and J by 2 bases. CDR1 MDHEN and CDR2 SYDVKM come from the germline V gene. CDR3 protein: CASSEQGARLLITDTQYF. Written as DNA, the CDR3 is TGTGCCAGCAGTGAACAGGGGGCTAGACTCCTGATCACAGATACGCAGTATTTT. The full variable domain, with the rest looked up from reference TRBV28 and TRBJ2-3, is DVKVTQSSRYLVKRTGEKVFLECVQDMDHENMFWYRQDPGLGLRLIYFSYDVKMKEKGDIPEGYSVSREKKERFSLILESASTNQTSMYLCASSEQGARLLITDTQYFGPGTRLTVL.

This clonotype was observed at least ten times. This chain connects TRBV3-1 to TRBJ2-5; D might be TRBD1 (5 bases). Between the trimmed V and J ends, which lost 2 bases and 5 bases, there was a span of 15 bases. This CDR3 has 15 residues. Germline CDR1 LGHDT, CDR2 YNNKEL (reference sequence). CDR3 nucleotides: TGTGCCAGCAGCCAATTATCAGGGTCGGAGGAGACCCAGTACTTC. It yields the protein CASSQLSGSEETQYF.

This clonotype was observed at least ten times. The V and J genes are TRBV28 and TRBJ2-7; 10 bases align to TRBD2. V gave up 5 bases and J gave up 2 bases; unmatched junction bases: 6. Looked up from germline, CDR1 is MDHEN and CDR2 is SYDVKM. CDR3 length equals 15 residues. The CDR3 spells CASSPASGRAYEQYF. CDR3 nucleotide sequence: TGTGCCAGCAGTCCCGCAAGCGGGAGGGCCTACGAGCAGTACTTC.

There are many counts of this clonotype. The V call is TRBV12-3 or TRBV12-4, the J call TRBJ2-3; tentative D call: TRBD2 (6 bases). This CDR3 region has 19 residues. V lost 3 bases and J 3 bases, leaving 25 bases between the germline ends. CDR3 region: CASSFTSRSGLARTDTQYF. The CDR3 DNA reads TGTGCCAGCAGTTTTACATCTCGGTCGGGACTTGCCCGGACAGATACGCAGTATTTT.